A single sample is the source of the 32 T cell receptor beta chains below, sequenced in a study of blood T cells in healthy people across ages. Alongside a J-beta primer mix, a sample-barcoded 5' primer served in a second PCR lasting 7 to 11 cycles. TCRdb re-called the 5' RACE reads with MiXCR, one entry per CDR3 protein. The data contain roughly 800,000 distinct CDR3 sequences, 25% of them singletons. These data were also filed under a second study, of T cells of mothers and their children.

The sequenced material came from blood. The receptors were gathered from a boy aged 5-17 years in good health.

V is TRBV13 and J is TRBJ2-1; D is perhaps TRBD1 (5 bases). Germline V gene sequence: CDR1 PRHDT, CDR2 FYEKMQ (reference sequence). The V and J ends lost 5 bases and 3 bases respectively, with 14 bases between them. The CDR3 loop spans 15 amino acids. The CDR3 nucleotides are TGTGCCAGCAGCGCCGCTAGGGGCGGCTACAATGAGCAGTTCTTC. This gives the protein CASSAARGGYNEQFF.

This rearrangement joins TRBV29-1 to TRBJ1-2; TRBD1 agrees at 8 bases. The CDR3 totals 12 residues. Trimming took 7 bases from V and 4 from J; bases not matched to a gene: 5. Per germline, CDR1 SQVTM and CDR2 ANQGSEA. The DNA for the CDR3 is TGCAGCGGAAGGACAGGGACCTATGGCTACACCTTC. Translation gives CSGRTGTYGYTF.

This clonotype was detected a few times. At one boundary the junction diverges from the germline segment, which might be a read error. The V call is TRBV7-2, the J call TRBJ2-3; 10 bases match TRBD2. This CDR3 is 15 amino acids long. CDR1 SGHTA and CDR2 FQGNSA come from the germline V gene. CDR3 in DNA: TGTGCCGGCAGGGTAGCGGGGGGCCACACAGATACGCAGTATTTT. As protein: CAGRVAGGHTDTQYF. Looking up the rest from reference TRBV7-2 and TRBJ2-3 gives the full variable domain: GAGVSQSPSNKVTEKGKDVELRCDPISGHTALYWYRQSLGQGLEFLIYFQGNSAPDKSGLPSDRFSAERTGGSVSTLTIQRTQQEDSAVYLCAGRVAGGHTDTQYFGPGTRLTVL.

This sequence joins TRBV7-2 and TRBJ2-7; a possible D gene is TRBD1 (6 bases). This CDR3 contains 18 residues. V lost 1 base, J lost 7 bases, and 26 bases lay in between. CDR1 is SGHTA and CDR2 is FQGNSA in the germline V gene. CDR3 protein: CASSLGRRTAIPYVEQYF. CDR3 coding DNA: TGTGCCAGCAGCTTAGGTCGCCGGACAGCAATCCCCTACGTGGAGCAGTACTTC.

The chain employs TRBV7-2 and TRBJ2-3; no clear D gene. Trimming stripped 4 bases from V and 1 base from J, with 9 bases between. Germline V gives CDR1 SGHTA, CDR2 FQGNSA. This CDR3 spans 14 amino acids. The CDR3 DNA is TGTGCCAGCAGCTCTCAGTGGGGCACAGATACGCAGTATTTT. Encoded protein: CASSSQWGTDTQYF.

This clonotype has only a few counts. The rearrangement joins TRBV20-1 to TRBJ2-7; 7 bases agree with TRBD1. Germline loops: CDR1 DFQATT, CDR2 SNEGSKA (reference sequence). V shed 6 bases and J 1 base; nucleotides not matched to a gene: 15. The CDR3 sequence is 16 residues long. This CDR3 is CSARGAYRGQSYEQYF. The CDR3 DNA is TGCAGTGCCCGAGGGGCCTACAGGGGTCAATCCTACGAGCAGTACTTC.

This clonotype was picked up a small number of times. This chain uses TRBV12-3 or TRBV12-4 with TRBJ2-2; a possible D gene is TRBD2 (6 bases). V lost 3 bases to trimming and J lost 0 bases, with 17 bases between them. The CDR3 runs 18 residues. The CDR3 coding sequence is TGTGCCAGCAGTTTCTCCGGGAGAGGCCTTACGAACACCGGGGAGCTGTTTTTT. It specifies CASSFSGRGLTNTGELFF.

V and J are TRBV3-1 and TRBJ1-2; D perhaps matches TRBD1 (5 bases). This CDR3 is 15 amino acids long. Germline-derived CDR1 and CDR2 are LGHDT and YNNKEL (reference sequence). The V end lost 5 bases, the J end lost 0 bases, and 13 bases lay between the germline ends. CDR3 nucleotide sequence: TGTGCCAGCAGCTTAAGACAGATTTCTAACTATGGCTACACCTTC. Amino acid sequence: CASSLRQISNYGYTF. Drawing the rest from reference TRBV3-1 and TRBJ1-2, the complete variable domain is DTAVSQTPKYLVTQMGNDKSIKCEQNLGHDTMYWYKQDSKKFLKIMFSYNNKELIINETVPNRFSPKSPDKAHLNLHINSLELGDSAVYFCASSLRQISNYGYTFGSGTRLTVV.

This rearrangement joins TRBV12-3 or TRBV12-4 to TRBJ2-2, with D unresolved. With 7 bases removed from V and 6 bases from J, the gap between germline ends came to 12 bases. The CDR3 has 13 residues. The CDR3 nucleotides read TGTGCCAGCACCCCCTGGGCGTCCGGGGAGCTGTTTTTT. It yields the protein CASTPWASGELFF.

The chain combines TRBV2 with TRBJ2-5; perhaps TRBD1 as D (6 bases). Germline CDR1 SNHLY, CDR2 FYNNEI. CDR3 length equals 16 residues. Trimming pared 2 bases from V and 5 bases from J, leaving 18 bases between. CDR3 in DNA: TGTGCCAGCAGTGAAACAGGGTTTGGTTCGCGGGAGACCCAGTACTTC. Its protein product is CASSETGFGSRETQYF.

The V call is TRBV7-2, the J call TRBJ2-5; TRBD2 is a possible D gene (7 bases). Per germline, CDR1 SGHTA and CDR2 FQGNSA. The V gene lost 5 bases and the J gene lost 2 bases, with 15 bases spanning the gap. The CDR3 covers 15 residues. CDR3 sequence: CASSPLRGRQETQYF. The CDR3 nucleotides read TGTGCCAGCAGCCCGTTGCGGGGGCGACAAGAGACCCAGTACTTC. The complete variable domain, with remaining parts taken from reference TRBV7-2 and TRBJ2-5, reads GAGVSQSPSNKVTEKGKDVELRCDPISGHTALYWYRQSLGQGLEFLIYFQGNSAPDKSGLPSDRFSAERTGGSVSTLTIQRTQQEDSAVYLCASSPLRGRQETQYFGPGTRLLVL.

The chain carries TRBV5-6 and TRBJ2-5; perhaps D is TRBD1 or TRBD2 (5 bases each). The J call may be faulty, since TRBJ2-7 better matches the DNA end. CDR3 length: 16 amino acids. Germline loops: CDR1 SGHDT, CDR2 YYEEEE. This CDR3 reads CASSPQGSAFPHEQYF. DNA for the CDR3: TGTGCCAGCAGCCCCCAGGGTAGCGCCTTTCCCCACGAGCAGTACTTC.

Only a few counts were recorded for this clonotype. The V and J genes are TRBV7-8 and TRBJ2-3, with TRBD2 matching 8 bases. The germline V gene encodes CDR1 SGHVS and CDR2 FQNEAQ. The CDR3 consists of 16 residues. V was clipped by 5 bases and J by 1 base; unmatched bases: 8. The CDR3 DNA follows: TGTGCCAGCAGCCCTCGGAGTAGCGGGGGCACAGATACGCAGTATTTT. Amino acid sequence: CASSPRSSGGTDTQYF. Variable domain in full (rest from reference TRBV7-8 and TRBJ2-3): GAGVSQSPRYKVAKRGQDVALRCDPISGHVSLFWYQQALGQGPEFLTYFQNEAQLDKSGLPSDRFFAERPEGSVSTLKIQRTQQEDSAVYLCASSPRSSGGTDTQYFGPGTRLTVL.

In this sample, this clonotype turned up a few times. The chain is built from TRBV20-1 and TRBJ2-5; D may be TRBD1 (5 bases). In germline, CDR1 is DFQATT, CDR2 SNEGSKA (reference sequence). Trimming shortened V by 0 bases and J by 5 bases, and 16 bases separated the two germline ends. This CDR3 is built from 15 residues. The CDR3 DNA follows: TGCAGTGCTAGAGATTCGGTTTCAGGGTTGGAGACCCAGTACTTC. It yields the protein CSARDSVSGLETQYF.

This clonotype was detected ten times or more. This rearrangement joins TRBV10-3 to TRBJ2-7; 8 nucleotides line up with TRBD2. V lost 5 bases to trimming and J lost 1 base; unmatched junction nucleotides: 7. CDR1 ENHRY and CDR2 SYGVKD come from the germline V gene. CDR3 size: 15 residues. The CDR3 loop is CAISKAGEDSYEQYF. The DNA for the CDR3 is TGTGCCATCAGTAAAGCGGGAGAGGATTCCTACGAGCAGTACTTC.

The sample holds a few counts of this clonotype. This chain joins TRBV28 and TRBJ2-7, with 7 bases lining up with TRBD1. Germline values: CDR1 MDHEN, CDR2 SYDVKM. Trimming took 7 bases from V and 0 from J; bases not matched to a gene: 6. There are 14 residues in the CDR3. In DNA form, the CDR3 reads TGTGCCAGCACCTTGACAGGGTCCTCCTACGAGCAGTACTTC. It specifies CASTLTGSSYEQYF.

CDR3 bases: TGTGCCAGCAGTGAAAACCCTTCGGCCAAGCGGAAAGTCACAGATACGCAGTATTTT. It translates to CASSENPSAKRKVTDTQYF. This rearrangement joins TRBV2 to TRBJ2-3; D is perhaps TRBD2 (5 bases). The CDR3 spans 19 residues. Trimming pared 2 bases from V and 2 bases from J, leaving 23 bases between. Germline CDR1 is SNHLY and CDR2 is FYNNEI.

The chain recombines TRBV9 with TRBJ2-1, with TRBD2 matching 8 bases. The CDR3 runs 16 residues. V shed 0 bases and J 3 bases; nucleotides not matched to a gene: 5. Germline V gives CDR1 SGDLS, CDR2 YYNGEE. This CDR3 reads CASSVEVSGDYNEQFF. For the CDR3, the DNA is TGTGCCAGCAGCGTAGAGGTTAGCGGGGACTACAATGAGCAGTTCTTC.

The chain employs TRBV6-4 and TRBJ1-1; TRBD1 matches at 8 bases. Germline loops: CDR1 MRHNA, CDR2 SNTAGT. CDR3 length equals 14 residues. Unmatched junction bases numbered 6, after V lost 8 bases and J lost 1 base. For the CDR3, the DNA is TGTGCCAGCCGTTTCACAGGGGGGAACACTGAAGCTTTCTTT. Its translation is CASRFTGGNTEAFF.

The genes are TRBV9 and TRBJ2-6; D possibly corresponds to TRBD1 (5 bases). The CDR3 contains 19 residues. V dropped 2 bases and J dropped 0 bases, with 18 bases sitting between them. In germline, CDR1 is SGDLS, CDR2 YYNGEE. CDR3 protein: CASSVSRGRESSGANVLTF. CDR3 nucleotide sequence: TGTGCCAGCAGCGTTTCTAGGGGCAGGGAAAGCTCTGGGGCCAACGTCCTGACTTTC.

CDR3 sequence: CASSLHSGTPRTEAFF. For the CDR3, the DNA is TGTGCCAGCAGTTTACATTCGGGGACCCCTCGCACTGAAGCTTTCTTT. This chain links TRBV28 with TRBJ1-1, with D possibly being TRBD1 (5 bases). Germline V gene data show CDR1 as MDHEN and CDR2 as SYDVKM. Trimming took 2 bases from V and 4 from J, leaving 17 bases between them. The CDR3 is 16 amino acids.

The chain is built from TRBV13 and TRBJ2-7; TRBD2 agrees at 7 bases. CDR1 is PRHDT and CDR2 is FYEKMQ in the germline V gene (reference sequence). Unmatched junction bases numbered 13, after V lost 5 bases and J lost 3 bases. CDR3 length: 16 residues. The CDR3, as DNA: TGTGCCAGCAGCCTCCGCAAGGGACTACAATTCTACGAGCAGTACTTC. Translating gives CASSLRKGLQFYEQYF. The full variable domain, completed using reference TRBV13 and TRBJ2-7, is AAGVIQSPRHLIKEKRETATLKCYPIPRHDTVYWYQQGPGQDPQFLISFYEKMQSDKGSIPDRFSAQQFSDYHSELNMSSLELGDSALYFCASSLRKGLQFYEQYFGPGTRLTVT.

This clonotype was counted between two and nine times. This chain uses TRBV5-1 with TRBJ2-1, with D maybe TRBD2 (7 bases). This CDR3 has 15 amino acids. Germline V lookup: CDR1 SGHRS, CDR2 YFSETQ. V lost 2 bases and J 4 bases, leaving 13 bases between the germline ends. CDR3 nucleotide sequence: TGCGCCAGCAGCTTCGAGGGGGGGGGGTACAATGAGCAGTTCTTC. This encodes CASSFEGGGYNEQFF.

This rearrangement joins TRBV7-9 to TRBJ2-5; 9 nucleotides line up with TRBD2. The J call may be mistaken, given a closer DNA end match to TRBJ2-1. The CDR3 loop spans 14 amino acids. Germline V gene lookup returns CDR1 SEHNR and CDR2 FQNEAQ (reference sequence). The CDR3 loop reads CASRSAGGSNEQFF. The CDR3 DNA follows: TGTGCCAGCAGGTCGGCGGGAGGGAGCAATGAGCAGTTCTTC.

This clonotype has just a few counts. The V call is TRBV12-3 or TRBV12-4, the J call TRBJ2-5, with 9 nucleotides matching TRBD1. The tail of the sequence fits TRBJ2-7 better, so the J call may be wrong. This CDR3 has 14 amino acids. CDR3 coding DNA: TGTGCCAGCAGTTTCGACAGGGGGAACTACGAGCAGTACTTC. As protein: CASSFDRGNYEQYF.

This clonotype came up many times. The chain combines TRBV3-1 with TRBJ1-6; 8 nucleotides agree with TRBD1. This CDR3 region has 14 residues. After removal of 1 base from V and 7 bases from J, the junction contained 0 bases not matched to a gene. Germline V gene data show CDR1 as LGHDT and CDR2 as YNNKEL (reference sequence). Here the CDR3 reads CASSQGQGNSPLHF. The CDR3 coding sequence is TGTGCCAGCAGCCAAGGACAGGGGAATTCACCCCTCCACTTT.

This clonotype showed up just a few times. CDR3 in DNA: TGCAGTGCTCCTCAGGGCTATGAGCAGTTCTTC. As protein: CSAPQGYEQFF. The gene calls are TRBV20-1 and TRBJ2-5, with D perhaps TRBD1 (5 bases). Gene TRBJ2-1 matches the end of the DNA better, so the J call may be wrong. Germline assignment: CDR1 DFQATT and CDR2 SNEGSKA (reference sequence). This CDR3 is 11 amino acids long.

The chain links TRBV5-1 to TRBJ2-4, with D maybe TRBD1 (5 bases). Trimming shortened V by 4 bases and J by 8 bases, and 19 bases separated the two germline ends. Germline assignment: CDR1 SGHRS and CDR2 YFSETQ. This CDR3 has 15 amino acids. The DNA of the CDR3 is TGCGCCAGCAGCCCGGAAGAGGTAACCAGGGACATTCAGTACTTC. Protein product: CASSPEEVTRDIQYF. The complete variable domain, with remaining parts taken from reference TRBV5-1 and TRBJ2-4, reads KAGVTQTPRYLIKTRGQQVTLSCSPISGHRSVSWYQQTPGQGLQFLFEYFSETQRNKGNFPGRFSGRQFSNSRSEMNVSTLELGDSALYLCASSPEEVTRDIQYFGAGTRLSVL.

The J gene is TRBJ1-1, the V gene TRBV21-1. TRBV21-1 is deemed a pseudogene. The CDR3 runs 15 residues. The CDR3 protein is CASSKVCEGNTEAFF. The CDR3 DNA sequence: TGTGCCAGCAGCAAAGTGTGTGAAGGGAACACTGAAGCTTTCTTT.

The chain employs TRBV12-5 and TRBJ2-4; 11 bases match TRBD1. The trim removed 1 base at V and 7 bases at J, leaving 3 bases unmatched. The CDR3 extends over 15 amino acids. Germline V CDR1 and CDR2: LGHNT, FRNRAP. CDR3 nucleotides: TGTGCTAGTGGTTTGGGTGGGACAGGGGGGAACATTCAGTACTTC. Its translation: CASGLGGTGGNIQYF.

This clonotype was counted between two and nine times. J is TRBJ2-5 and V is TRBV20-1; maybe TRBD2 (6 bases). The better agreement between TRBJ2-7 and the DNA end casts doubt on the J call. Germline loops: CDR1 DFQATT, CDR2 SNEGSKA (reference sequence). This CDR3 is built from 14 residues. CDR3: CSARPQRASYEQYF. The DNA of the CDR3 is TGCAGTGCTAGGCCCCAGCGGGCGTCCTACGAGCAGTACTTC.

V gene TRBV6-5 combines with J gene TRBJ2-7; 7 positions match TRBD1. Germline CDR1 MNHEY, CDR2 SVGAGI. CDR3 size: 15 residues. V gave up 0 bases and J gave up 2 bases; unmatched junction bases: 4. The DNA of the CDR3 is TGTGCCAGCAGTTACTCCACAGGGGAAGCCTACGAGCAGTACTTC. Its protein product is CASSYSTGEAYEQYF.